This TCR beta chain was identified during a study of cytomegalovirus exposure and HLA in healthy donors. The PCR had 60 Vbeta and 13 Jbeta primers. The protocol was immunoSEQ multiplex PCR, while the TCRdb copy is restricted to in-frame clones and leaves out a portion. This sample contains 40,000 to 55,000 clones. With respect to this clone: Its antigen is not known.

Study observations and caveats: No immune exposure information besides CMV serostatus was available.

This CDR3 spans 13 amino acids. The trim removed 10 bases at V and 5 bases at J, leaving 10 bases unmatched. The germline V gene encodes CDR1 SGHVS and CDR2 FQNEAQ. The sample consisted of PBMCs. The chain links TRBV7-8 to TRBJ2-5, with 7 bases aligning to TRBD2. The sequence came from a male donor in good health and CMV-seropositive. CDR3 sequence (DNA): TGTGCCACCGGGGGGAGAATTGGGGAGACCCAGTACTTC. Its translation is CATGGRIGETQYF.